This TCR beta chain was sequenced during a study of cytomegalovirus exposure and HLA in healthy donors. Study outcomes and limitations: Researchers counted roughly 150 TCR beta chains as cytomegalovirus-associated. Data from an earlier analysis indicated that most TCR beta V segments were productive either about 90% or about 30% of the time. It was reported that TCR beta sequences correctly inferred the HLA-A and HLA-B alleles for most subjects. DRB1 had the most TCR associations and HLA-C the fewest, a later analysis found, with rates varying by HLA locus.

There are 14 residues in the CDR3. Trimming took 0 bases from V and 6 from J; bases not matched to a gene: 2. In germline, CDR1 is SGHRS, CDR2 YFSETQ. Remarks on this clone: Its antigen is currently unknown. This CDR3 is also generated by other DNA sequences in the sample.

13 Jbeta primers and 60 Vbeta primers were used for the PCR. TCRdb's table, derived via immunoSEQ multiplex PCR, lists solely in-frame clones and lacks some. The sample includes some 180,000 clones, around four fifths seen only once; the top ten take approximately 1.6%. The sequence derives from a man aged 35 to 55 in good health and CMV-seropositive. Sequenced sample: PBMCs. The chain has TRBV5-1 and TRBJ1-4; 7 bases align to TRBD1. DNA for the CDR3: TGCGCCAGCAGCTTGGGACAGGGAGATGAAAAACTGTTTTTT. Protein: CASSLGQGDEKLFF.